The clone carrying this T cell receptor beta chain came up a few times. Its antigen is undetermined. The method was immunoSEQ multiplex PCR; TCRdb's version includes in-frame clones alone and lacks a portion of them. The profile shows roughly 60,000 clones, about 80% of them singletons. This entry comes from a study of T cell responses to AZD1222 COVID-19 vaccine. Per germline, CDR1 MGHRA and CDR2 YSYEKL. The CDR3 contains 17 residues. V was clipped by 1 base and J by 2 bases, with 15 bases between them. Study-level points and caveats: At study baseline, merely roughly 6 AZD1222 recipients were seropositive. Donors skewed white British and female; clonal diversity was possibly underestimated.

Sequenced here: peripheral blood, sampled 28 days after the second AZD1222 dose. The chain couples TRBV4-1 to TRBJ1-5, with TRBD1 as a possible D gene (5 bases). This receptor was taken from an adult who received the AZD1222 COVID-19 vaccine. CDR3 in DNA: TGCGCCAGCAGCCAAGTTTTTCCACAGGTAGGCAATCAGCCCCAGCATTTT. Translated, it gives CASSQVFPQVGNQPQHF.